This T cell receptor (beta chain) was recorded in a study of OX40 agonist ivuxolimab in advanced cancers. Study summary: Patients took ivuxolimab, an agonistic anti-OX40 (CD134) antibody. Regarding the study as a whole: Clonal expansion by week 6 occurred in CD4+ and CD8+ blood T cells (at 0.1 to 3.0 mg/kg). A proportion of nonresponders additionally exhibited low normalized T-cell clonal expansion.

As to this clone: Antigen: not known.

Only in-frame clones appear in the TCRdb table, and some are missing; sequencing was by immunoSEQ multiplex PCR. The sample has fewer than 25,000 clones; 83% are singletons. Trimming left V 2 bases short and J 2 bases short, with 9 bases between. Germline CDR1 MNHEY, CDR2 SVGAGI. The CDR3 runs 14 residues. The sequences come from CD4+ or CD8+ T cells sorted from blood, collected in a trial of the OX40 agonist ivuxolimab. The chain links TRBV6-5 to TRBJ1-1, with D unclear. This TCR derives from an adult with an advanced solid tumor such as melanoma, head and neck, liver or kidney cancer. CDR3 nucleotide sequence: TGTGCCAGCAGTTACCACCAGTCTAACACTGAAGCTTTCTTT. Amino acids: CASSYHQSNTEAFF.